A single sample is the source of the 16 T cell receptor beta chains below, sequenced in a study of T cell responses to AZD1222 COVID-19 vaccine. The assay was immunoSEQ multiplex PCR, and TCRdb's table has in-frame clones only and misses some. The sample lists more than 150,000 clones; about 91% were seen once. This sample comprised peripheral blood, obtained on day 0 of AZD1222 vaccination. The receptors stem from an adult in good health.

This clone was observed a handful of times. The gene calls are TRBV28 and TRBJ1-2, with D possibly being TRBD1 (5 bases). The V end lost 3 bases, the J end lost 3 bases, and 26 bases lay between the germline ends. Germline CDR1 is MDHEN and CDR2 is SYDVKM. The CDR3 spans 19 residues. In nucleotides, the CDR3 is TGTGCCAGCAGTTTTTGGGCACGTCGCGAGGGGTTGGAAGACTATGGCTACACCTTC. This encodes CASSFWARREGLEDYGYTF.

CDR3 nucleotide sequence: TGTGCCAGCAGTTTCCAGGGGGCGCGGGGCTACACCTTC. Translated: CASSFQGARGYTF. J is TRBJ1-2 and V is TRBV28; 8 nucleotides match TRBD1. The V segment lost 3 bases and the J segment 8 bases; nucleotides outside the gene matches: 5. This CDR3 is built from 13 residues. Germline CDR1 and CDR2: MDHEN and SYDVKM.

The V call is TRBV6-5, the J call TRBJ1-4; D unclear. CDR1 and CDR2 (germline): MNHEY, SVGAGI. This CDR3 is 15 amino acids long. Trimming left V 6 bases short and J 7 bases short, with 18 bases between. CDR3 bases: TGTGCCAGCAGGGAGCTGGTCTCCTACGGTGAAAAACTGTTTTTT. Translation gives CASRELVSYGEKLFF.

This clone was seen once. The V gene is TRBV6-5, the J gene TRBJ1-1, with unresolved D. The V and J ends lost 10 bases and 0 bases respectively, with 12 bases between them. Germline CDR1 is MNHEY and CDR2 is SVGAGI. This CDR3 comprises 13 residues. For the CDR3, the DNA is TGTGCCACCTTGGGGATCATGAACACTGAAGCTTTCTTT. It encodes CATLGIMNTEAFF.

The chain uses TRBV7-3 and TRBJ2-2, with TRBD2 matching 10 bases. This CDR3 region has 17 residues. V was pared by 1 base and J by 6 bases, with 8 bases of the junction left unmatched. From germline, CDR1 is SGHTA and CDR2 FQGTGA. The CDR3 DNA reads TGTGCCAGCAGCTTAAATCCCGCTAGCGGGAGAGCCGGGGAGCTGTTTTTT. Encoded protein: CASSLNPASGRAGELFF. The variable domain in full, with the rest retrieved from reference TRBV7-3 and TRBJ2-2, is GAGVSQTPSNKVTEKGKYVELRCDPISGHTALYWYRQSLGQGPEFLIYFQGTGAADDSGLPNDRFFAVRPEGSVSTLKIQRTERGDSAVYLCASSLNPASGRAGELFFGEGSRLTVL.

This clone appeared a single time. The J gene is TRBJ2-1, the V gene TRBV27, with 10 positions matching TRBD2. CDR1 is MNHEY, CDR2 SMNVEV, per germline (reference sequence). The CDR3 extends over 17 amino acids. Trimming cost V 7 bases and J 7 bases; bases outside gene matches: 16. CDR3 coding DNA: TGTGCCAGCACTCACGGTGGTAGCGGGAGGCTCAGAAATGAGCAGTTCTTC. Amino acid sequence: CASTHGGSGRLRNEQFF.

The chain couples TRBV29-1 to TRBJ1-1; 11 bases map to TRBD1. Looked up from germline, CDR1 is SQVTM and CDR2 is ANQGSEA. The trim removed 7 bases at V and 4 bases at J, leaving 2 bases unmatched. The CDR3 extends over 12 amino acids. The DNA of the CDR3 is TGCAGCGGGGGGACAGGGGGCACTGAAGCTTTCTTT. It encodes CSGGTGGTEAFF.

The sample holds a few counts of this clone. This sequence joins TRBV5-4 and TRBJ1-4; 7 nucleotides align to TRBD1. V dropped 3 bases and J dropped 0; count of bases not matched to a gene: 5. This CDR3 contains 16 residues. Germline V lookup: CDR1 SGHNT, CDR2 YYREEE (reference sequence). CDR3 bases: TGTGCCAGCAGCTCCGCCCAGGGGGCAACTAATGAAAAACTGTTTTTT. It translates to CASSSAQGATNEKLFF.

This chain joins TRBV28 and TRBJ2-1, with 7 bases lining up with TRBD1. The germline V gene encodes CDR1 MDHEN and CDR2 SYDVKM. The CDR3 extends over 19 amino acids. Trimming removed 5 bases from V and 0 bases from J; junction bases left unmatched: 16. CDR3 loop: CASSPLVPGTESSYNEQFF. CDR3 nucleotides: TGTGCCAGCAGTCCCCTCGTTCCCGGGACAGAGAGCTCCTACAATGAGCAGTTCTTC.

This sequence joins TRBV3-1 (or the pseudogene TRBV3-2) and TRBJ2-5, with no clear D. Trimming left V 7 bases short and J 1 base short, with 4 bases between. CDR3 length: 11 residues. CDR1 and CDR2 (germline): LGHDT, YNNKEL (reference sequence). In DNA, the CDR3 is TGTGCCAGCACCTCCCAAGAGACCCAGTACTTC. It codes for CASTSQETQYF.

The rearrangement joins TRBV5-1 to TRBJ2-7, with D possibly matching TRBD1 (5 bases). Trimming removed 3 bases from V and 6 bases from J, with 10 bases in between. The CDR3 runs to 12 residues. Germline V gene lookup returns CDR1 SGHRS and CDR2 YFSETQ. This chain's CDR3 is CASSYTGGEQYF. In nucleotides, the CDR3 is TGCGCCAGCAGCTATACAGGTGGCGAGCAGTACTTC.

The V call is TRBV7-2, the J call TRBJ2-5; D might be TRBD1 or TRBD2, each matching 5 bases. V dropped 0 bases and J dropped 2 bases, with 13 bases sitting between them. The CDR3 spans 16 residues. Germline CDR1 is SGHTA and CDR2 is FQGNSA. CDR3 sequence (DNA): TGTGCCAGCAGCTTAGCGATCACAGGAGGTCAAGAGACCCAGTACTTC. Its translation: CASSLAITGGQETQYF.

The chain couples TRBV27 to TRBJ1-6; possibly TRBD1 for D (5 bases). V was cut by 1 base and J by 1 base, with 17 bases left in between. The length of the CDR3 is 19 residues. In germline, CDR1 is MNHEY, CDR2 SMNVEV (reference sequence). CDR3 DNA: TGTGCCAGCAGTTTATTGGCCGGCCAGGGTGGATCCTATAATTCACCCCTCCACTTT. Translating gives CASSLLAGQGGSYNSPLHF.

V is TRBV28 and J is TRBJ2-1; D is perhaps TRBD2 (7 bases). The CDR3 is 15 residues long. CDR1 MDHEN and CDR2 SYDVKM come from the germline V gene. Trimming took 10 bases from V and 4 from J, leaving 20 bases between them. This chain's CDR3 is CATSGGGRGYNEQFF. The CDR3 region has the DNA TGTGCCACCTCCGGCGGGGGCAGGGGTTACAATGAGCAGTTCTTC. Supplemented by reference TRBV28 and TRBJ2-1, the full variable domain reads DVKVTQSSRYLVKRTGEKVFLECVQDMDHENMFWYRQDPGLGLRLIYFSYDVKMKEKGDIPEGYSVSREKKERFSLILESASTNQTSMYLCATSGGGRGYNEQFFGPGTRLTVL.

V usage is TRBV9 and J usage is TRBJ2-3; D ambiguous. The CDR3 is 13 amino acids. Germline V lookup: CDR1 SGDLS, CDR2 YYNGEE. Trimming removed 7 bases from V and 4 bases from J, with 13 bases in between. CDR3 sequence (DNA): TGTGCCAGCTCCTCGCAGGCCCCAGATACGCAGTATTTT. Translating gives CASSSQAPDTQYF.

This clone was seen just once. This rearrangement joins TRBV29-1 to TRBJ2-7; D might be TRBD2 (6 bases). The CDR3 runs 15 residues. Germline assignment: CDR1 SQVTM and CDR2 ANQGSEA. V gave up 4 bases and J gave up 3 bases, with 19 bases separating them. Here the CDR3 DNA reads TGCAGCGTTGGATCGGGTAGCGGACTGGTCTACGAGCAGTACTTC. Amino acids: CSVGSGSGLVYEQYF.